This T cell receptor (beta chain) derives from a study of blood T cell repertoires in COVID-19. For the study at large: The analysed material was cDNA or gDNA that came from T cells, B-cell-depleted T cells, or PBMCs.

Comment on this clone: Other nucleotide sequences in the sample specify the same CDR3.

Profiled with immunoSEQ multiplex PCR; TCRdb holds only in-frame clones, not every one. The sample shows 120,000 or so clones, approximately 83% of them seen only once. The sequencing input was peripheral blood. The clonotype originates from a woman aged 70 to 79 with acute or convalescent COVID-19.

The CDR3 region is CASSILAGGSTDTQYF. The CDR3, as DNA: TGTGCCAGTAGTATCCTAGCGGGGGGCAGCACAGATACGCAGTATTTT. This chain uses TRBV19 with TRBJ2-3; 11 nucleotides match TRBD2. Unmatched junction bases numbered 2, after V lost 3 bases and J lost 0 bases. This CDR3 spans 16 amino acids. CDR1 is LNHDA and CDR2 is SQIVND in the germline V gene (reference sequence).